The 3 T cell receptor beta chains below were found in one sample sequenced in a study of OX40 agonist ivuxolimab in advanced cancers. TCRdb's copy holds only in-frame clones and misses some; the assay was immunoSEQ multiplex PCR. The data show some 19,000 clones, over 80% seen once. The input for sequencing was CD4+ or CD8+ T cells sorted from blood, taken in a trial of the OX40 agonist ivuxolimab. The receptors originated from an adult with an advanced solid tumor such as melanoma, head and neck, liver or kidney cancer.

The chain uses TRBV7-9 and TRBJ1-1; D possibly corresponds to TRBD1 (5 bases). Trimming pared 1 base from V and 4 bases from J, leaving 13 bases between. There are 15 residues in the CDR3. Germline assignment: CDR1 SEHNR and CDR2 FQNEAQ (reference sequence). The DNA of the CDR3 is TGTGCCAGCAGCTTAGGAGGGGTTCTTGGCACTGAAGCTTTCTTT. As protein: CASSLGGVLGTEAFF.

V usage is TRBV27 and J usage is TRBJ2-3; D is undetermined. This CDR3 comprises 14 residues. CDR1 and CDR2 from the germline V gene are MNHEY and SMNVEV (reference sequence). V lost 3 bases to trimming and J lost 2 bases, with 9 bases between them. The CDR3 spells CASSFRQFTDTQYF. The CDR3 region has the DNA TGTGCCAGCAGTTTTAGGCAATTCACAGATACGCAGTATTTT.

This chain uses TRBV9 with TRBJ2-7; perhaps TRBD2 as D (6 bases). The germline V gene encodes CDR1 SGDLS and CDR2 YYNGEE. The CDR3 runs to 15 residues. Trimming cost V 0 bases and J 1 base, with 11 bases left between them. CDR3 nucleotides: TGTGCCAGCAGCGTAGCTTGGGGGGTATCCTACGAGCAGTACTTC. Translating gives CASSVAWGVSYEQYF.